The T cell receptor beta chain under discussion was sequenced for a study of T cells in Graves' hyperthyroidism and ophthalmopathy. The overall study: Peripheral blood samples were taken at initial diagnosis, prior to any treatment.

Germline values: CDR1 SGHRS, CDR2 YFSETQ. The trim removed 3 bases at V and 6 bases at J, leaving 4 bases unmatched. The CDR3 is 15 residues long. This clonotype showed up many times. Researchers amplified the TCR beta CDR3 regions from RNA transcripts. The HTBI primer set drove a first-round RT-PCR of the TCR CDR3. In TCRdb, the multiplex PCR reads were re-called with MiXCR into one record per CDR3 protein. Among around 340,000 distinct CDR3 sequences, roughly 18% were seen once, and the ten largest hold about 14%. The material sequenced was blood. This TCR came from a woman between 40 and 50 years old with Graves' ophthalmopathy. The rearrangement links TRBV5-1 to TRBJ2-2; 11 nucleotides align to TRBD1. The CDR3 DNA follows: TGCGCCAGCAGCTCGCCGGACAGGGGGCCCGGGGAGCTGTTTTTT. Protein product: CASSSPDRGPGELFF.